The T cell receptor (beta chain) described here comes from a study of neurological immune-mediated disorders. This clonotype was recorded many times. The making of cDNA relied on 5'RACE with 10-nucleotide random UMIs. Every sequencing run gave over 180 million TCR-beta sequences, taken from 15-18 subjects. Each CDR3 protein gets one entry after TCRdb re-called the 5' RACE reads with MiXCR. The sample includes under 130,000 distinct CDR3 sequences, about a tenth of them seen just once. Germline values: CDR1 SGHRS, CDR2 YFSETQ. V lost 1 base, J lost 8 bases, and 7 bases stayed unmatched. The length of the CDR3 is 16 residues. Documented time point: longitudinal time-point 3. The starting material, 2 million PBMCs stored at -80 C, gave rise to the unsorted libraries.

This sequence originates from a female donor with HTLV-1-associated myelopathy (HAM/TSP). V usage is TRBV5-1 and J usage is TRBJ2-1, with 12 bases that match TRBD2. The specimen sequenced was PBMCs. Here the CDR3 DNA reads TGCGCCAGCAGCTTGTGGTCTAGCGGGGGGGCCTATGAGCAGTTCTTC. Its protein is CASSLWSSGGAYEQFF. Using reference TRBV5-1 and TRBJ2-1 for the parts outside the CDR3, the full variable domain is KAGVTQTPRYLIKTRGQQVTLSCSPISGHRSVSWYQQTPGQGLQFLFEYFSETQRNKGNFPGRFSGRQFSNSRSEMNVSTLELGDSALYLCASSLWSSGGAYEQFFGPGTRLTVL.